This TCR beta chain was recovered during a study of control samples from healthy donors and cancer patients. Sequencing used immunoSEQ multiplex PCR; TCRdb keeps in-frame clones, though not all of them. The repertoire holds roughly 100,000 clones, 85% to 90% seen once, with under 20% in the top ten. V shed 1 base and J 6 bases; nucleotides not matched to a gene: 15. Germline-derived CDR1 and CDR2 are LGHNA and YNFKEQ. The CDR3 extends over 18 amino acids. Source material: PBMCs. The TCR originated in a man between 60 and 75 years old with lung cancer. The chain is built from TRBV4-2 and TRBJ1-1; 9 nucleotides match TRBD1. This chain's CDR3 is CASSQAGLQGAGRAEAFF. The CDR3 region has the DNA TGTGCCAGCAGCCAAGCCGGGTTACAGGGGGCTGGAAGGGCTGAAGCTTTCTTT.